This is a list of T cell receptor beta chains from one sample in a study of control samples from healthy donors and cancer patients. TCRdb keeps only in-frame clones here, not all; method: immunoSEQ multiplex PCR. The table lists 100,000 to 150,000 clones, around 90% of them singletons. Material: blood. The receptor set was obtained from a man aged 18-30 years in good health. Each CDR3 is given with its conserved first and last residue. The D gene is left open where the match is weak. Clone size is stated in some rows and not others, as once, few, many or a class when expanded.

size: -
V: TRBV10-2
J: TRBJ2-5
D: TRBD2
CDR3: CASSRRTRSETQYF
DNA: TGCGCCAGCAGTCGACGGACTAGATCGGAGACCCAGTACTTC

size: -
V: TRBV18
J: TRBJ2-7
D: TRBD1
CDR3: CASSPNWDRGNYEQYF
DNA: TGTGCCAGCTCACCAAATTGGGACAGGGGGAACTACGAGCAGTACTTC

size: -
V: TRBV5-1
J: TRBJ2-6
D: TRBD1
CDR3: CASSSRGTGANVLTF
DNA: TGCGCCAGCAGTAGCAGGGGGACTGGGGCCAACGTCCTGACTTTC

size: -
V: TRBV7-9
J: TRBJ2-2
D: -
CDR3: CASSLVRRGTGELFF
DNA: TGTGCCAGCAGCTTAGTGAGACGGGGCACCGGGGAGCTGTTTTTT

size: -
V: TRBV12-5
J: TRBJ2-3
D: TRBD1
CDR3: CASENSGGDTQYF
DNA: TGTGCTAGTGAGAATTCAGGGGGAGATACGCAGTATTTT

size: -
V: TRBV18
J: TRBJ2-7
D: TRBD1
CDR3: CASSPRIEGTGDTYEQYF
DNA: TGTGCCAGCTCACCACGGATTGAAGGGACAGGGGATACCTACGAGCAGTACTTC

size: -
V: TRBV5-1
J: TRBJ2-1
D: TRBD2
CDR3: CASRRGGAIGNEQFF
DNA: TGCGCCAGCAGGCGCGGGGGGGCCATCGGCAATGAGCAGTTCTTC

size: -
V: TRBV5-6
J: TRBJ1-6
D: TRBD1
CDR3: CASSLTRPGQAYNSPLHF
DNA: TGTGCCAGCAGCTTAACTCGTCCGGGACAGGCCTATAATTCACCCCTCCACTTT

size: -
V: TRBV2
J: TRBJ2-7
D: TRBD1
CDR3: CASSRQGFGEQYF
DNA: TGTGCCAGCAGTAGACAGGGGTTTGGCGAGCAGTACTTC

size: -
V: TRBV30
J: TRBJ1-5
D: -
CDR3: CAWSSQGNQPQHF
DNA: TGTGCCTGGAGTTCCCAGGGGAATCAGCCCCAGCATTTT

size: once
V: TRBV9
J: TRBJ2-3
D: -
CDR3: CASSVGSDTQYF
DNA: TGTGCCAGCAGCGTAGGATCAGATACGCAGTATTTT

size: -
V: TRBV15
J: TRBJ1-4
D: TRBD1
CDR3: CATSRGPGQLNEKLFF
DNA: TGTGCCACCAGCAGAGGGCCGGGACAGCTTAATGAAAAACTGTTTTTT